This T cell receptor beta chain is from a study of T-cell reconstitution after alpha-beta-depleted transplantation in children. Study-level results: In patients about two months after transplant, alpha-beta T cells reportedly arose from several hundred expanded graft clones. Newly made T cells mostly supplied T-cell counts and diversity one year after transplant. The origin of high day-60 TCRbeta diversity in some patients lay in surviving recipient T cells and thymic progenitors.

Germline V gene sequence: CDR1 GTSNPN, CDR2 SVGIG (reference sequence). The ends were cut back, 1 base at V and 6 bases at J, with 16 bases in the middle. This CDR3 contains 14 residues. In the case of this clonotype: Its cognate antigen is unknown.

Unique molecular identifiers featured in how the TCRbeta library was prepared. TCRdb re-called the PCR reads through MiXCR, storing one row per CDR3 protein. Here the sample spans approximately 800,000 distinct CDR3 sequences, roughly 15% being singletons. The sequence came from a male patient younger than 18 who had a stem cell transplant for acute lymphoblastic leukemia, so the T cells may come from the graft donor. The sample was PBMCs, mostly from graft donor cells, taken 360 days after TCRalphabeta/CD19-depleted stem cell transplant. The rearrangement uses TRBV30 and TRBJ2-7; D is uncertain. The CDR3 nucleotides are TGTGCCTGGAGTGCATTCTGGGATCCCCTCGAGCAGTACTTC. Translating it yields CAWSAFWDPLEQYF.